The 23 T cell receptor beta chains presented below share a single source sample, sequenced in a study of T cells after somatic rescue of genetic block. Clones were sequenced by immunoSEQ multiplex PCR, and TCRdb holds only the in-frame ones, with some missing. The sample records approximately 110,000 clones, 75% to 95% being singletons. The specimen sequenced was peripheral blood mononuclear cells (PBMCs). Receptors were obtained from a woman aged 18 to 35.

The CDR3 nucleotides read TGCGCCAGCAGTCTCCATTCGGGTAGCGGGGGACCAACCGGGGAGCTGTTTTTT. The encoded protein is CASSLHSGSGGPTGELFF. The chain recombines TRBV23-1 with TRBJ2-2; 9 bases line up with TRBD2. TRBV23-1 is classed as an ORF, of uncertain function. V dropped 4 bases and J dropped 5; count of bases not matched to a gene: 14. This CDR3 is 18 amino acids long.

The genes are TRBV5-5 and TRBJ1-5, with 10 bases matching TRBD1. V lost 4 bases, J lost 4 bases, and 11 bases stayed unmatched. CDR3 length: 17 amino acids. CDR1 is SGHKS, CDR2 YYEKEE, per germline (reference sequence). For the CDR3, the DNA is TGTGCCAGCAGCCCGATAACCTTGGGACAGGGGAATCAGCCCCAGCATTTT. It encodes CASSPITLGQGNQPQHF.

The chain links TRBV5-5 to TRBJ2-5; TRBD1 aligns across 8 bases. The V segment lost 4 bases and the J segment 7 bases; nucleotides outside the gene matches: 15. CDR1 is SGHKS, CDR2 YYEKEE, per germline (reference sequence). This CDR3 is 16 amino acids long. CDR3: CASSPGPHRGSATQYF. For the CDR3, the DNA is TGTGCCAGCAGCCCCGGGCCCCACAGGGGGTCTGCGACCCAGTACTTC. Full variable domain (outside the CDR3, taken from reference TRBV5-5 and TRBJ2-5): DAGVTQSPTHLIKTRGQQVTLRCSPISGHKSVSWYQQVLGQGPQFIFQYYEKEERGRGNFPDRFSARQFPNYSSELNVNALLLGDSALYLCASSPGPHRGSATQYFGPGTRLLVL.

The rearrangement uses TRBV27 and TRBJ1-2; D remains unclear. CDR3 length equals 13 residues. V was clipped by 5 bases and J by 0 bases, with 7 bases between them. Germline-derived CDR1 and CDR2 are MNHEY and SMNVEV (reference sequence). CDR3: CASSTSTNYGYTF. Here the CDR3 DNA reads TGTGCCAGCAGTACAAGCACTAACTATGGCTACACCTTC.

The rearrangement links TRBV28 to TRBJ1-1, with D uncertain. Trimming shortened V by 3 bases and J by 5 bases, and 7 bases separated the two germline ends. This CDR3 has 12 amino acids. The V gene's germline CDR1 is MDHEN and CDR2 SYDVKM. As DNA, the CDR3 is TGTGCCAGCAGTTTCCCGGTGACTGAAGCTTTCTTT. Protein product: CASSFPVTEAFF.

The V call is TRBV19, the J call TRBJ2-3; D perhaps matches TRBD2 (7 bases). The CDR3 spans 16 residues. Germline V lookup: CDR1 LNHDA, CDR2 SQIVND (reference sequence). Trimming cost V 6 bases and J 0 bases, with 16 bases left between them. CDR3 DNA sequence: TGTGCCAGTAGCCGGGGGGCCCGTCTAAGCACAGATACGCAGTATTTT. The encoded protein is CASSRGARLSTDTQYF.

This CDR3 is CASSQDLVTSRKPQHF. CDR3 sequence (DNA): TGCGCCAGCAGCCAAGATCTGGTCACCTCACGTAAGCCCCAGCATTTT. The chain combines TRBV4-1 with TRBJ1-5; D gene unclear. This CDR3 is 16 amino acids long. The ends were cut back, 0 bases at V and 8 bases at J, with 17 bases in the middle. CDR1 and CDR2 from the germline V gene are MGHRA and YSYEKL.

The V call is TRBV11-3, the J call TRBJ2-7; 11 bases agree with TRBD2. This CDR3 region has 16 residues. The germline V gene has CDR1 SGHNT and CDR2 YENEEA. V was pared by 1 base and J by 0 bases, with 2 bases of the junction left unmatched. CDR3 bases: TGTGCCAGCAGCTTAGCGCTAGCGGGGGGCTCCTACGAGCAGTACTTC. This sequence encodes CASSLALAGGSYEQYF.

This chain connects TRBV28 to TRBJ2-3; D is unresolved. The V gene's germline CDR1 is MDHEN and CDR2 SYDVKM. With 5 bases removed from V and 2 bases from J, the gap between germline ends came to 2 bases. This CDR3 comprises 11 residues. For the CDR3, the DNA is TGTGCCAGCAGTGCCACAGATACGCAGTATTTT. It encodes CASSATDTQYF.

V gene TRBV15 combines with J gene TRBJ2-7; D is possibly TRBD1 or TRBD2 (5 bases each). V was cut by 3 bases and J by 1 base, with 16 bases left in between. CDR1 is LNHNV and CDR2 is YYDKDF in the germline V gene (reference sequence). The CDR3 contains 16 residues. The CDR3 nucleotides are TGTGCCACCAGCAGTGGGACGTCGGCCCTATCCTACGAGCAGTACTTC. This encodes CATSSGTSALSYEQYF.

The chain carries TRBV10-3 and TRBJ1-5; the match to TRBD1 covers 9 bases. Germline assignment: CDR1 ENHRY and CDR2 SYGVKD. This CDR3 contains 14 residues. With V trimmed by 4 bases and J by 6 bases, 4 bases remained unmatched. This CDR3 reads CAISGQGDSQPQHF. CDR3 nucleotides: TGTGCCATCAGTGGACAGGGGGATTCTCAGCCCCAGCATTTT.

The chain links TRBV5-8 to TRBJ1-3; D is uncertain. Germline V gene lookup returns CDR1 SGHTS and CDR2 YDEGEE. The CDR3 length is 12 residues. V was pared by 0 bases and J by 4 bases, with 2 bases between. CDR3 amino acids: CASSLVGNTIYF. Here the CDR3 DNA reads TGTGCCAGCAGCTTGGTCGGAAACACCATATATTTT. The full variable domain, completed using reference TRBV5-8 and TRBJ1-3, is EAGVTQSPTHLIKTRGQQATLRCSPISGHTSVYWYQQALGLGLQFLLWYDEGEERNRGNFPPRFSGRQFPNYSSELNVNALELEDSALYLCASSLVGNTIYFGEGSWLTVV.

This chain connects TRBV30 to TRBJ1-3; D gene unclear. The germline CDR1 and CDR2 sequences are GTSNPN and SVGIG (reference sequence). Trimming took 3 bases from V and 2 from J, leaving 14 bases between them. This CDR3 has 15 amino acids. CDR3 sequence reads: CAWRLSAGPGNTIYF. The DNA of the CDR3 is TGTGCCTGGAGATTGTCCGCCGGGCCTGGAAACACCATATATTTT.

This sequence joins TRBV30 and TRBJ2-2; TRBD2 matches at 13 bases. CDR1 is GTSNPN and CDR2 is SVGIG in the germline V gene (reference sequence). Trimming removed 2 bases from V and 5 bases from J; junction bases left unmatched: 5. This CDR3 comprises 16 residues. CDR3 sequence (DNA): TGTGCCTGGAGTCTAGGACTAGCGGGAGATACCGGGGAGCTGTTTTTT. Translating gives CAWSLGLAGDTGELFF.

This chain links TRBV7-9 with TRBJ1-1; no definite D call. The CDR3 is 17 residues long. Trimming shortened V by 1 base and J by 5 bases, and 20 bases separated the two germline ends. The V gene's germline CDR1 is SEHNR and CDR2 FQNEAQ (reference sequence). CDR3 region: CASSLVLGSSGGTEAFF. CDR3 nucleotides: TGTGCCAGCAGCTTAGTATTGGGTTCCTCAGGCGGGACTGAAGCTTTCTTT.

The chain links TRBV7-3 to TRBJ1-6; possibly TRBD1 for D (5 bases). Germline V gene data show CDR1 as SGHTA and CDR2 as FQGTGA. This CDR3 region has 16 residues. Trimming shortened V by 3 bases and J by 8 bases, and 17 bases separated the two germline ends. This CDR3 reads CASSLGGAKSYSPLHF. The CDR3 nucleotides read TGTGCCAGCAGCTTGGGCGGGGCGAAGTCCTATTCACCCCTCCACTTT. The full variable domain, in which reference TRBV7-3 and TRBJ1-6 provide the parts outside the CDR3, is GAGVSQTPSNKVTEKGKYVELRCDPISGHTALYWYRQSLGQGPEFLIYFQGTGAADDSGLPNDRFFAVRPEGSVSTLKIQRTERGDSAVYLCASSLGGAKSYSPLHFGNGTRLTVT.

The J gene is TRBJ2-2, the V gene TRBV7-3; D gene uncertain. The germline V gene encodes CDR1 SGHTA and CDR2 FQGTGA. Between the trimmed V and J ends, which lost 1 base and 0 bases, there was a span of 6 bases. The CDR3 sequence is 15 residues long. CDR3 DNA: TGTGCCAGCAGCTTAATGGCTACGAACACCGGGGAGCTGTTTTTT. It encodes CASSLMATNTGELFF.

This rearrangement joins TRBV5-5 to TRBJ2-3, with D perhaps TRBD1 (6 bases). The CDR3 is 14 amino acids. The V end was cut by 3 bases, the J end by 6 bases, with 14 bases between. Germline CDR1 is SGHKS and CDR2 is YYEKEE (reference sequence). The CDR3 protein is CASSSYTGRDTQYF. CDR3 nucleotide sequence: TGTGCCAGCAGCTCTTATACAGGGCGGGATACGCAGTATTTT.

J is TRBJ2-1 and V is TRBV4-1; 8 positions agree with TRBD2. This CDR3 has 15 amino acids. Germline V gene sequence: CDR1 MGHRA, CDR2 YSYEKL. The trim removed 7 bases at V and 9 bases at J, leaving 14 bases unmatched. CDR3 residues: CASTTLSGGPSEQFF. CDR3 sequence (DNA): TGCGCCAGCACGACCTTGTCGGGGGGGCCGAGTGAGCAGTTCTTC.

The chain recombines TRBV19 with TRBJ2-3; 8 bases are a match to TRBD2. J gave up 0 bases and V 7 bases, and 6 bases lay outside the gene matches. Germline CDR1 reads LNHDA; CDR2 reads SQIVND (reference sequence). CDR3 length equals 15 residues. The CDR3 reads CASKAQRGSTDTQYF. As DNA, the CDR3 is TGTGCCAGTAAGGCCCAGCGGGGGAGCACAGATACGCAGTATTTT.

V gene TRBV19 combines with J gene TRBJ2-7; the D call may be TRBD1 or TRBD2 (6 bases each). CDR3 size: 16 residues. Trimming shortened V by 3 bases and J by 2 bases, and 17 bases separated the two germline ends. Germline lookup yields CDR1 LNHDA and CDR2 SQIVND (reference sequence). In nucleotides, the CDR3 is TGTGCCAGTAGTATTGGGGGGCAGCCGTTTACCTACGAGCAGTACTTC. Translating it yields CASSIGGQPFTYEQYF.

The chain uses TRBV9 and TRBJ2-1, with TRBD2 matching over 9 bases. The length of the CDR3 is 15 residues. V lost 4 bases and J lost 4; bases outside the gene matches: 6. The germline V gene encodes CDR1 SGDLS and CDR2 YYNGEE. In DNA form, the CDR3 reads TGTGCCAGCAGCCTTCGACTAGCGGCGTACAATGAGCAGTTCTTC. Its translation: CASSLRLAAYNEQFF.

This clone appeared a few times. The junction and the germline gene differ at one end; a read error may be behind it. This chain connects TRBV19 to TRBJ1-1; D is unclear. CDR3 length equals 15 residues. From germline, CDR1 is LNHDA and CDR2 SQIVND (reference sequence). The CDR3 loop is CASRIDLRLYTEAFF. CDR3 sequence (DNA): TGTGCCAGTAGAATAGATCTACGGTTGTACACTGAAGCTTTCTTT.